The clone carrying this TCR beta chain was recorded once. Its antigen is as yet unknown. This entry is derived from a study of cytomegalovirus exposure and HLA in healthy donors. Study findings and constraints: Reportedly, a later analysis found an Asian-associated ancestry cluster had fewer N-insertions than the approximately 670-donor mean.

CDR3 length: 13 amino acids. V dropped 3 bases and J dropped 5 bases, with 10 bases sitting between them. Looked up from germline, CDR1 is MDHEN and CDR2 is SYDVKM. The PCR made use of 60 Vbeta and 13 Jbeta primers. Assay: immunoSEQ multiplex PCR; the TCRdb copy retains only in-frame clones and omits some. The sample includes fewer than 110,000 clones, roughly 74% of them seen just once. The gene calls are TRBV28 and TRBJ2-5; TRBD1 might be the D (6 bases). The sequencing input was PBMCs. The sequence came from a woman aged 40-49 years in good health and CMV-seronegative. The CDR3 DNA follows: TGTGCCAGCAGTTTGGGGGCAGTTGAGACCCAGTACTTC. The encoded protein is CASSLGAVETQYF.